The clone carrying this TCR beta chain was counted only a few times. The source of the sample is a study of T-cell reconstitution after alpha-beta-depleted transplantation in children. Germline values: CDR1 KGHSH, CDR2 LQKENI. Trimming left V 5 bases short and J 7 bases short, with 8 bases between. The CDR3 spans 11 residues. Unique molecular identifiers featured in how the TCRbeta library was prepared. TCRdb called the PCR reads again in MiXCR, with one record for every CDR3 protein. This table has roughly 420,000 distinct CDR3 sequences, 15% to 20% appearing once. The source was PBMCs, mostly from graft donor cells, collected 360 days after TCRalphabeta/CD19-depleted stem cell transplant. The gene calls are TRBV18 and TRBJ1-1; no reliable D call. This sequence originates from a boy younger than two who had a stem cell transplant for Wiskott-Aldrich syndrome, so the T cells may come from the graft donor. The CDR3 sequence is CASSAIFEAFF. The CDR3 nucleotides are TGTGCCAGCTCAGCGATATTTGAAGCTTTCTTT.